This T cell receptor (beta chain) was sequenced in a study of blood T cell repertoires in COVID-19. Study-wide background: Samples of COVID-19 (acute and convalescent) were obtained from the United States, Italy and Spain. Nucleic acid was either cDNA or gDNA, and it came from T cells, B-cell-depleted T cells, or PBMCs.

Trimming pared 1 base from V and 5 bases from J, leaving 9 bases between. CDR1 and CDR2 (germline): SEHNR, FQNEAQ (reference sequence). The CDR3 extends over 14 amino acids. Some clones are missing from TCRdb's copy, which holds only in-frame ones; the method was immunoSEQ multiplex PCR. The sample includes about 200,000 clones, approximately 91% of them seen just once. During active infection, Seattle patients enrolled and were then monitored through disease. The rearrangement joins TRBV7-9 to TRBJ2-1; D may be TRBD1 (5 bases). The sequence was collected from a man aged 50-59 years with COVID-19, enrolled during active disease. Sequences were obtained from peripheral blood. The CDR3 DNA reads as TGTGCCAGCAGCTTAGTGGGGCTGAACAATGAGCAGTTCTTC. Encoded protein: CASSLVGLNNEQFF.